This T cell receptor beta chain was identified during a study of cytomegalovirus exposure and HLA in healthy donors. Whole-study findings and limits: TCR beta V- and J-gene trimming was later associated with a missense DCLRE1C variant.

Both 60 Vbeta primers and 13 Jbeta primers went into the PCR. Produced via immunoSEQ multiplex PCR; TCRdb's table is partial and in-frame only. The sample contains over 150,000 clones, about four fifths of which appear only once. From germline, CDR1 is SGDLS and CDR2 YYNGEE. This CDR3 comprises 14 residues. The ends were cut back, 4 bases at V and 8 bases at J, with 15 bases in the middle. About this clone itself: What it binds is not known.

Sequencing used PBMCs. The clonotype originates from a man under 40 in good health and CMV-seronegative. The V and J genes are TRBV9 and TRBJ1-4; D may be TRBD1 (5 bases). This CDR3 is CASSPLGRNEKLFF. The CDR3 DNA reads TGTGCCAGCAGCCCCTTGGGGCGAAACGAAAAACTGTTTTTT.